This TCR beta chain was sequenced during a study of spatial heterogeneity in lung cancer. Unique molecular identifiers tagged every individual TCR cDNA molecule. MiXCR, run by TCRdb on the 5' RACE reads, gives a single entry per CDR3 protein. Altogether fewer than 2,000 distinct CDR3 sequences are present, 15% to 20% being singletons, with the ten largest covering 20% to 30%. Specified time point: sample taken at primary tumor resection. Whole RNA, isolated from tumor, nontumor lung or frozen PBMC, was sequenced without prior sorting. Judged by abundance, this clonotype is hyperexpanded (1% or more). Per germline, CDR1 LNHDA and CDR2 SQIVND (reference sequence). The germline V and J ends were trimmed by 5 bases and 5 bases, with 6 bases remaining between them. This CDR3 region has 11 residues.

The chain joins TRBV19 to TRBJ2-5, with D hard to call. This clonotype originated in a male donor with early-stage non-small cell lung cancer. The input for sequencing was normal lung tissue next to the tumor, taken at surgery. The CDR3 sequence is CASSWSETQYF. CDR3 in DNA: TGTGCCAGTAGTTGGAGTGAGACCCAGTACTTC.